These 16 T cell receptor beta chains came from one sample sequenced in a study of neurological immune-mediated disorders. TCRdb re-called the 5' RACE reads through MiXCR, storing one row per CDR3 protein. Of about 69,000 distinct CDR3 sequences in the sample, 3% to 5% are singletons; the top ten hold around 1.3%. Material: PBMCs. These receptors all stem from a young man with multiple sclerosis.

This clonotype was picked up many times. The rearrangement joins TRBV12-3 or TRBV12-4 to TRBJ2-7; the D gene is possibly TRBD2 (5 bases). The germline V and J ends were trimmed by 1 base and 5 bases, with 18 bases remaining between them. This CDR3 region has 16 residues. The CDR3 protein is CASSLDLGPEAHEQYF. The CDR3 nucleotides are TGTGCCAGCAGTTTAGATCTGGGTCCGGAGGCGCACGAGCAGTACTTC.

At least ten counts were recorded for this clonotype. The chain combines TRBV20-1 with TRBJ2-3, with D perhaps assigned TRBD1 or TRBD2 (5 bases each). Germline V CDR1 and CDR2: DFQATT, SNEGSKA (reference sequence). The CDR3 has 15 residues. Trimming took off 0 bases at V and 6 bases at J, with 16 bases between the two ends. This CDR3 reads CSARDFGTPGDTQYF. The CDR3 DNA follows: TGCAGTGCTAGAGATTTCGGGACCCCCGGCGATACGCAGTATTTT.

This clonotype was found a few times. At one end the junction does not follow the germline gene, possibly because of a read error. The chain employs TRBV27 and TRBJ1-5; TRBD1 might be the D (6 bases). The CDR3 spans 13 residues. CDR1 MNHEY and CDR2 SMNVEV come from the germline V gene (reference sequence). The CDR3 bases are TGTGCCAGCAGTTACAGGGCCAATCAGCCCCAGAATTTT. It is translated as CASSYRANQPQNF.

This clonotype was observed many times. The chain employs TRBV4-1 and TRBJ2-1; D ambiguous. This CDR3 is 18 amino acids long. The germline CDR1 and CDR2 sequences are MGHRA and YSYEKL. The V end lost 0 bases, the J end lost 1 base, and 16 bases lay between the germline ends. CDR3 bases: TGCGCCAGCAGCCAAGAGGGGTGGAGCAGTGCGTCCTACAATGAGCAGTTCTTC. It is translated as CASSQEGWSSASYNEQFF.

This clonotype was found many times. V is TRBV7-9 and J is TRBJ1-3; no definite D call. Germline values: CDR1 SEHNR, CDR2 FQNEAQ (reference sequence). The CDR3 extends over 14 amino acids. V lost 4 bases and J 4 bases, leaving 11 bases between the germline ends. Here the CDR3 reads CASSSPGSGNTIYF. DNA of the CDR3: TGTGCCAGCAGCTCCCCTGGCTCCGGAAACACCATATATTTT.

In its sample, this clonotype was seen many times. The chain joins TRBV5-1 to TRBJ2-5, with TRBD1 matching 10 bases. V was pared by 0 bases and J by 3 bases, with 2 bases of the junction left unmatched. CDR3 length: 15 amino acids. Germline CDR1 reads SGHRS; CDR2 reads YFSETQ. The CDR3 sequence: CASSLETGGEETQYF. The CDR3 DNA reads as TGCGCCAGCAGCTTGGAGACAGGGGGCGAAGAGACCCAGTACTTC.

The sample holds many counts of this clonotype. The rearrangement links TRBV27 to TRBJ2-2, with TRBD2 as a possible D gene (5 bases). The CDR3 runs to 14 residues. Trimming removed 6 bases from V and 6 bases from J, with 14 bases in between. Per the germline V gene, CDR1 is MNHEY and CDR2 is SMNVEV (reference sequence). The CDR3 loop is CASSLTFGAGELFF. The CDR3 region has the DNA TGTGCCAGCAGCCTGACCTTCGGGGCCGGGGAGCTGTTTTTT.

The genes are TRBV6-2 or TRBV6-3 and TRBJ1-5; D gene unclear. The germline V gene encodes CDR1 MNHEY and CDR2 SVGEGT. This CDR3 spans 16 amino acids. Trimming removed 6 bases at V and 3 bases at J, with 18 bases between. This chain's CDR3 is CASRAGARDANQPQHF. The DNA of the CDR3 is TGTGCCAGCAGGGCCGGCGCCCGGGATGCCAATCAGCCCCAGCATTTT.

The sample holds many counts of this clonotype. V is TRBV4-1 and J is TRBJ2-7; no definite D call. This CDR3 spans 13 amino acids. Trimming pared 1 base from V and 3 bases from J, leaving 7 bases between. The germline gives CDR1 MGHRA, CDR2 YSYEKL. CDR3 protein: CASSQVGFYEQYF. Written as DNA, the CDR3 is TGCGCCAGCAGCCAAGTAGGCTTCTACGAGCAGTACTTC.

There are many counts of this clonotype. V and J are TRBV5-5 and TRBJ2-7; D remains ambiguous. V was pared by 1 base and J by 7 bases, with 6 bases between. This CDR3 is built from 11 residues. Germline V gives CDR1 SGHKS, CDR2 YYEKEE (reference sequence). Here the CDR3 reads CASSLIGEQYF. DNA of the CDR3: TGTGCCAGCAGCTTGATCGGGGAGCAGTACTTC.

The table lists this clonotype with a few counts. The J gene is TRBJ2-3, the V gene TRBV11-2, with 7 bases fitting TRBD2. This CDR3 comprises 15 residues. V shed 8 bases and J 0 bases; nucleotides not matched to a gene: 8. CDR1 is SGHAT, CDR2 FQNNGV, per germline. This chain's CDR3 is CASGLVTTSTDTQYF. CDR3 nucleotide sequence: TGTGCCAGCGGACTAGTAACCACAAGCACAGATACGCAGTATTTT.

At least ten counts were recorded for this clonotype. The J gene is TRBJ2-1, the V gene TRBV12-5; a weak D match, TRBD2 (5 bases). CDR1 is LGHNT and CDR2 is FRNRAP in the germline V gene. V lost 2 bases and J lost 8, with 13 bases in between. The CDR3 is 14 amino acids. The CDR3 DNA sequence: TGTGCTAGTGGTTTGATACCTAGCATCCATGAGCAGTTCTTC. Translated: CASGLIPSIHEQFF.

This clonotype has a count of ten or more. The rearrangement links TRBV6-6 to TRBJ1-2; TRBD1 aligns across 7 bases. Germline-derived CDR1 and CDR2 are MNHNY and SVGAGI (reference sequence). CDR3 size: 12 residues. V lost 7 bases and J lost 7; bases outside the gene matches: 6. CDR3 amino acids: CASTKTGIGYTF. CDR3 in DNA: TGTGCCAGCACCAAGACAGGGATTGGCTACACCTTC.

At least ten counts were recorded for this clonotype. The CDR3 loop is CAISESSGPYNEQFF. DNA for the CDR3: TGTGCCATCAGTGAGTCTAGCGGACCTTACAATGAGCAGTTCTTC. The rearrangement joins TRBV10-3 to TRBJ2-1; D possibly corresponds to TRBD2 (6 bases). The CDR3 spans 15 residues. The germline CDR1 and CDR2 sequences are ENHRY and SYGVKD. V gave up 0 bases and J gave up 4 bases, with 10 bases separating them.

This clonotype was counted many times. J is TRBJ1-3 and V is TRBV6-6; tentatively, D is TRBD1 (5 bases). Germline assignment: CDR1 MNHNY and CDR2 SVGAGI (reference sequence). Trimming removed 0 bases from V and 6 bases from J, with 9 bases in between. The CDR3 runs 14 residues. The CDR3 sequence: CASSYSDTKNTIYF. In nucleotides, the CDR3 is TGTGCCAGCAGTTACTCGGACACGAAAAACACCATATATTTT.

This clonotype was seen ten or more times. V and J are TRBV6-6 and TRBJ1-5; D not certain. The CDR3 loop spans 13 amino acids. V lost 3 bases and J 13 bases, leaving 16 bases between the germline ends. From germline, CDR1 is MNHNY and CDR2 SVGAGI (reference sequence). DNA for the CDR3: TGTGCCAGCAGTTATGGGGATGCAATCTCTCAGCATTTT. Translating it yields CASSYGDAISQHF.